The clone carrying this T cell receptor beta chain was seen ten or more times. Its antigen remains unidentified. The germline gives CDR1 MDHEN, CDR2 SYDVKM. V was clipped by 3 bases and J by 4 bases; unmatched bases: 9. The CDR3 runs 16 residues. These data belong to a study of T cells in Graves' hyperthyroidism and ophthalmopathy. Study-wide background: Sampling of peripheral blood happened at initial diagnosis, prior to any treatment. Study-wide points: Researchers found most expanded thyroid clonotypes above 0.001 in blood as well.

There were TCR beta CDR3 regions amplified from RNA transcripts. The HTBI set primed first-round TCR CDR3 RT-PCR. TCRdb reprocessed the multiplex PCR reads with MiXCR, giving one entry per CDR3 protein. The sample gives about 420,000 distinct CDR3 sequences, about a sixth of which show up once; about 14% is in the top ten. Uncontrolled infection, other autoimmune disease, pregnancy or lactation led to exclusion. Clinical symptoms, serum thyroxine and TRAb, thyroid ultrasound and orbital computed tomography were used for the diagnoses. The rearrangement joins TRBV28 to TRBJ2-3, with 8 bases aligning to TRBD1. Material for sequencing was blood. The sequence derives from a woman younger than 30 with Graves' hyperthyroidism. This CDR3 reads CASSFRTGMGADTQYF. Written as DNA, the CDR3 is TGTGCCAGCAGTTTCCGGACAGGGATGGGGGCAGATACGCAGTATTTT.